The entry below describes one T cell receptor (beta chain). The table came from immunoSEQ multiplex PCR; TCRdb's copy has only in-frame clones and leaves some out. The sample yields approximately 150,000 clones, less than 90% seen once. This sample was taken from a study of radiation and T cells in renal cell carcinoma. Turning to the study itself: Nephrectomy followed 15 Gy stereotactic body radiation by 4 weeks.

This sample's time point: baseline pretreatment blood. The treatment was: 15 Gy SBRT to primary tumor, nephrectomy 4 weeks later. Specimen: blood, collected from a patient whose treatment included radiotherapy and nephrectomy. This sequence was found in a woman in her 70s with renal cell carcinoma.

The chain's CDR3 is CASSGNRGTYEQYF. CDR3 sequence (DNA): TGTGCCAGCAGTGGTAACAGGGGCACCTACGAGCAGTACTTC. V and J are TRBV6-1 and TRBJ2-7, with 7 bases that match TRBD1. This CDR3 comprises 14 residues. Per germline, CDR1 MNHNS and CDR2 SASEGT. Unmatched junction bases numbered 5, after V lost 4 bases and J lost 2 bases.